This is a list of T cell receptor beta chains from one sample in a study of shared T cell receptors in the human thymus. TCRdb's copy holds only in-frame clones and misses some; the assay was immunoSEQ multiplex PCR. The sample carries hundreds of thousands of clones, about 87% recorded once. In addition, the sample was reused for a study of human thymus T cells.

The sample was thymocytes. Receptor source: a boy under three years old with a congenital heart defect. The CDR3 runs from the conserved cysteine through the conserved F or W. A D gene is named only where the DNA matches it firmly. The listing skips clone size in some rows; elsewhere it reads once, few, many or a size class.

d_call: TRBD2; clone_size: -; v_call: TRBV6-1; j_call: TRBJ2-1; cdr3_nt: TGTGCCAGCAGGTCTCGGGAGGGCCCAGAGAATGAGCAGTTCTTC; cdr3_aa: CASRSREGPENEQFF
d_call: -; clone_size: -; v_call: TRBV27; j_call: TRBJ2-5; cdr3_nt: TGTGCCAGCAGTAGCCACAGGGATTTGGAGACCCAGTACTTC; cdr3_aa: CASSSHRDLETQYF
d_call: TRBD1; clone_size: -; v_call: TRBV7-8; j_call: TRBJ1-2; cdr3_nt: TGTGCCAGCAGCTTAGCGCAGGGGGCGGATGGCTACACCTTC; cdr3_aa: CASSLAQGADGYTF
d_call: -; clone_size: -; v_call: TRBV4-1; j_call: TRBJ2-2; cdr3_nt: TGCGCCAGCAGCCAAATACAACGTTGCAGGGTAGTGGGGGAGCTGTTTTTT; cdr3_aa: CASSQIQRCRVVGELFF
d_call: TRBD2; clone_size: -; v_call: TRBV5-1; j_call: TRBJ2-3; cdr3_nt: TGCGCCAGCAGCCCCGACCTAGCGGGGTACGCAGATACGCAGTATTTT; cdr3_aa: CASSPDLAGYADTQYF
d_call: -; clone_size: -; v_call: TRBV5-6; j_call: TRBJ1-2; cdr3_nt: TGTGCCAGCAGCTTGGGGAGCAGAGCTTATGGCTACACCTTC; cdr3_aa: CASSLGSRAYGYTF
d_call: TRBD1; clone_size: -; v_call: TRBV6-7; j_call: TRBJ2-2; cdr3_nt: TGTGCCAGCAGTTCCCGGGACAGCAACCAGTCCGCGAACACCGGGGAGCTGTTTTTT; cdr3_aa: CASSSRDSNQSANTGELFF
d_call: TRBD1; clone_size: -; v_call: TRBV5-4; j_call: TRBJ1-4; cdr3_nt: TGTGCCAGCAGCGACAGGGGTAGTAGTGAAAAACTGTTTTTT; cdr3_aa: CASSDRGSSEKLFF
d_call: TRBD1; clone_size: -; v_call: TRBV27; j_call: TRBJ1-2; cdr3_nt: TGTGCCAGCAGTTTATCACAGGGGCACTATGGCTACACCTTC; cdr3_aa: CASSLSQGHYGYTF
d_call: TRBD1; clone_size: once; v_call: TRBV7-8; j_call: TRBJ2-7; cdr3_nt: TGTGCCAGCAGCTCCGGGACAGGGGTAGGAGAGCAGTACTTC; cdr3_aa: CASSSGTGVGEQYF
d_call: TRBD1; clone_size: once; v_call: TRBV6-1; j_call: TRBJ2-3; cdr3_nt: TGTGCCAGCAGTCCGGGGACAGGGGGAGATACGCAGTATTTT; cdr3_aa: CASSPGTGGDTQYF
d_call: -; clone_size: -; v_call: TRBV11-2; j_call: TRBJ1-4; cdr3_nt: TGTGCCAGCAGCTCGCGATCCGGGACACGTAATGAAAAACTGTTTTTT; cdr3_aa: CASSSRSGTRNEKLFF
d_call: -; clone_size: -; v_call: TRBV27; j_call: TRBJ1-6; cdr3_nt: TGTGCCAGCAGTTTGCAAGACTATAGCGGATCCCCCCTCCACTTT; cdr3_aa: CASSLQDYSGSPLHF
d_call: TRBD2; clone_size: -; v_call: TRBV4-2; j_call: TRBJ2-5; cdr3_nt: TGTGCCACCTCCTGCGGACTAGCGGGGACGCAAGAGACCCAGTACTTC; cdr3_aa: CATSCGLAGTQETQYF
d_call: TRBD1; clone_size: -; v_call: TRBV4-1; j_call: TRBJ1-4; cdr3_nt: TGCGCCAGCAGCCAGCTGGGACAGGGTAATGAAAAACTGTTTTTT; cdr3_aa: CASSQLGQGNEKLFF
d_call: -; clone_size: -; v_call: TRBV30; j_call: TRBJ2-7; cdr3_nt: TGTGCCTGGAGCCGAAACAGAGACTACGAGCAGTACTTC; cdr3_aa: CAWSRNRDYEQYF
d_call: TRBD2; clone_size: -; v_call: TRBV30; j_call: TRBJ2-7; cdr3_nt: TGTGCCAATAACAGAGCGGGGGATGGCGAGCAGTACTTC; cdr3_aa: CANNRAGDGEQYF
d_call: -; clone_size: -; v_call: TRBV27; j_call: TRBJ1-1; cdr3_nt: TGTGCCAGCAGCCTAGGCCGAGACACTGAAGCTTTCTTT; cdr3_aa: CASSLGRDTEAFF
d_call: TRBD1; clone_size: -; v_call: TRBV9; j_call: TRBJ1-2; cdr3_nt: TGTGCCAGCAGCCCTGGACAGGGGTCCTATGGCTACACCTTC; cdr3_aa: CASSPGQGSYGYTF
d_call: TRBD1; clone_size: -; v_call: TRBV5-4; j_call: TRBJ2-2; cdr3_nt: TGTGCCAGCAGCTTGCCATCCCCCGGGACAGCTAACACCGGGGAGCTGTTTTTT; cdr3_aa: CASSLPSPGTANTGELFF
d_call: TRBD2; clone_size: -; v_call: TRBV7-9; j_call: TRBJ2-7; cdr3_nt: TGTGCCAGCAGCTCAATTAGCGGGAGCGGGAACTACGAGCAGTACTTC; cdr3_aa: CASSSISGSGNYEQYF
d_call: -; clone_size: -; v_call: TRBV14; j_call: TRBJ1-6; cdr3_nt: TGTGCCAGCAGCCAAGAACCGGGCTCCTATAATTCACCCCTCCACTTT; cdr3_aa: CASSQEPGSYNSPLHF
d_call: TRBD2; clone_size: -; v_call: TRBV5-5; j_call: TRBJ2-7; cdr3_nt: TGTGCCAGCAGCTCCACCCCGATAGCGGGAGCCAAGCCCTACGAGCAGTACTTC; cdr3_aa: CASSSTPIAGAKPYEQYF
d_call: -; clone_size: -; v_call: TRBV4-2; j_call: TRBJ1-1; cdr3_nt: TGTGCCAGCAGCCAAGATGAGAATACCATGAACACTGAAGCTTTCTTT; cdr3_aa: CASSQDENTMNTEAFF
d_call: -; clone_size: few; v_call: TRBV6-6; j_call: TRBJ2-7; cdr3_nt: TGTGCCAGCAGTTACTCGAGCGGGCGGTCCTACGAGCAGTACTTC; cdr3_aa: CASSYSSGRSYEQYF
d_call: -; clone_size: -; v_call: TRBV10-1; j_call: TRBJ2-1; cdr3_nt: TGCGCCAGCAGTTTGGGTCTAGCCTACAATGAGCAGTTCTTC; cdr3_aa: CASSLGLAYNEQFF
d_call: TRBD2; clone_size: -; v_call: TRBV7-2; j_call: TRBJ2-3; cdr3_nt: TGTGCCAGCAGCCCTGACCGGTGGGAGGGGACAGATACGCAGTATTTT; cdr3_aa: CASSPDRWEGTDTQYF
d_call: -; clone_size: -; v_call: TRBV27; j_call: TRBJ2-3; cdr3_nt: TGTGCCAGCGGATCGTCTCAGGGGGGAGTTAGCACAGATACGCAGTATTTT; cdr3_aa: CASGSSQGGVSTDTQYF
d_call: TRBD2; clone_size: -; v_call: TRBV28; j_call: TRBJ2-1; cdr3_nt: TGTGCCAGCAGTTCGGGACTAGCGGGAGGGCCGGATGAGCAGTTCTTC; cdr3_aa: CASSSGLAGGPDEQFF
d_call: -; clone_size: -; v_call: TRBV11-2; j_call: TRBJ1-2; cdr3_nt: TGTGCCAGCAGCTCGACTTCGGGTGGGAGCTATGGCTACACCTTC; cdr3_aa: CASSSTSGGSYGYTF
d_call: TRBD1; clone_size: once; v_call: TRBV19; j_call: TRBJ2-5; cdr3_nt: TGTGCCAGTAGTATGGGTGACAGGGGGCAAGAGACCCAGTACTTC; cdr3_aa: CASSMGDRGQETQYF
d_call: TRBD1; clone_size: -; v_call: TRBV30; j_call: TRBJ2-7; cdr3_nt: TGTGCCTGGGGGGACAGGGTAACCTACGAGCAGTACTTC; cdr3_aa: CAWGDRVTYEQYF
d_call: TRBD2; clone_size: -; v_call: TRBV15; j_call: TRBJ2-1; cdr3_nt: TGTGCCACCAGCACCTTCCTATACGTGACTAGCGGGAGGGCCTATGAGTCCTACAATGAGCAGTTCTTC; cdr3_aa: CATSTFLYVTSGRAYESYNEQFF
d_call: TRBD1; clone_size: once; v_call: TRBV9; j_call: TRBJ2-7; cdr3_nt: TGTGCCAGCAGCCTCCGGGGACAGGGTTACGAGCAGTACTTC; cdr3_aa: CASSLRGQGYEQYF
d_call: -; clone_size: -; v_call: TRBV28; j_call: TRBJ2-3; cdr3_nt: TGTGCCAGCAGTTTTGGCCCCACAGATACGCAGTATTTT; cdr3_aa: CASSFGPTDTQYF
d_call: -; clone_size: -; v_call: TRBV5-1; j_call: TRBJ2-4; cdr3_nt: TGCGCCAGCAGCTTGGATGCAGGGGAAAGAAACAACATTCAGTACTTC; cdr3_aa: CASSLDAGERNNIQYF
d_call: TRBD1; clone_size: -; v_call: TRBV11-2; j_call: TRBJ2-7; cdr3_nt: TGTGCCAGCAGCTACCACAGGGGAAAAGGAACCTACGAGCAGTACTTC; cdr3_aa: CASSYHRGKGTYEQYF
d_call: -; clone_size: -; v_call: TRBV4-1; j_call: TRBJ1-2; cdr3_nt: TGCGCCAGCAGCGCTTGGCGGGGGCCGGGCTATGGCTACACCTTC; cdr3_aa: CASSAWRGPGYGYTF
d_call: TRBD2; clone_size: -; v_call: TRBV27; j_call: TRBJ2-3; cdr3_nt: TGTGCCAGCAGACCTTCTAGCGGGGGGACAGATACGCAGTATTTT; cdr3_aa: CASRPSSGGTDTQYF
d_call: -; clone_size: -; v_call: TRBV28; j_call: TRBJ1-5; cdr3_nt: TGTGCCAGTAGAAACCCACGAGGCGGTTATCAGCCCCAGCATTTT; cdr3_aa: CASRNPRGGYQPQHF
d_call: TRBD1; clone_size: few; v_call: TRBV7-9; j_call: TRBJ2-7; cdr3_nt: TGTGCCAGCAGCCGTTGGGACGACAGGGGGCGAATCCACGAGCAGTACTTC; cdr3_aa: CASSRWDDRGRIHEQYF
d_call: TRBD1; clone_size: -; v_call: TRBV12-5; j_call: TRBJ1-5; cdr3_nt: TGTGCTAGTGCCCCGGGACAGGGGAATCAGCCCCAGCATTTT; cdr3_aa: CASAPGQGNQPQHF
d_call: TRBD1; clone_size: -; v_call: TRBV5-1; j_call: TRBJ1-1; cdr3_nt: TGCGCCAGCAGCTTGGGGTTTCGACAGGGCGATAACACTGAAGCTTTCTTT; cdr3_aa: CASSLGFRQGDNTEAFF
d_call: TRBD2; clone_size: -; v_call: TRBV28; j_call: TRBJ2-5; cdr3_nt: TGTGCCAGCAGTTTCTTACTAGCGGGAGTCGGGACCCAGTACTTC; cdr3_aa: CASSFLLAGVGTQYF
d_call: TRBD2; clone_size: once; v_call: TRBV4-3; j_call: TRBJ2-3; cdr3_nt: TGCGCCAGCAGCCAAGATCGGGATCTAGCGGGAGGGCTTAGCACAGATACGCAGTATTTT; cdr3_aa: CASSQDRDLAGGLSTDTQYF
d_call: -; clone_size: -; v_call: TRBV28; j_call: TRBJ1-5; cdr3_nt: TGTGCCAGCAGTTGGGGGGGGCGGGTCAATCAGCCCCAGCATTTT; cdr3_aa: CASSWGGRVNQPQHF
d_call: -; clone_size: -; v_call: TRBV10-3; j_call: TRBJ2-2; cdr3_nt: TGTGCCATCGGCGCGACAGCTACCGGGGAGCTGTTTTTT; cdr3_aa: CAIGATATGELFF
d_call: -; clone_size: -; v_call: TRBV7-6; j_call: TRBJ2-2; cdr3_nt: TGTGCCAGCAGCTTACCCGGGGGTACCGGGGAGCTGTTTTTT; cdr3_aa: CASSLPGGTGELFF
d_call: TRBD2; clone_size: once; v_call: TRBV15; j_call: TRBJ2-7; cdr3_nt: TGTGCCACCAGCAGGACCATCCGGGGGGGACCGACCCCTAGCTCCTACGAGCAGTACTTC; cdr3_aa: CATSRTIRGGPTPSSYEQYF
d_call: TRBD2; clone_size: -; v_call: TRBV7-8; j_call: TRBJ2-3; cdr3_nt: TGTGCCAGCAGCTTAGAGGCTAGCGGGGGGGATACGCAGTATTTT; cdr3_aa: CASSLEASGGDTQYF
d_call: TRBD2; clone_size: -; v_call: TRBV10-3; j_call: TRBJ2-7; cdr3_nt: TGTGCCATCAGCTCGGCTAGCGGGACTTACGAGCAGTACTTC; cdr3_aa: CAISSASGTYEQYF
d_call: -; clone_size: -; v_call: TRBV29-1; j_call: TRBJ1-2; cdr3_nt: TGCAGCGTCCCCACGGGAGGTCCCAACTATGGCTACACCTTC; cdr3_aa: CSVPTGGPNYGYTF
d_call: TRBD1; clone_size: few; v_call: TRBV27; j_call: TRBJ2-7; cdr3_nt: TGTGCCAGCAGTACAACCCCGGCCGGACAGGTGGGAAAGCAGTACTTC; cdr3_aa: CASSTTPAGQVGKQYF
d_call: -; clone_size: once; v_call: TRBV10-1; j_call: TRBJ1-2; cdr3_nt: TGCGCCAGCAGTGAGTCGATGGGGCATGGCTACACCTTC; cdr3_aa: CASSESMGHGYTF
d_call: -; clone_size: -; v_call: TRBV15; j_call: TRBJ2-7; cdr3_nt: TGTGCCACCAGCAGAGATCTTTTCGGGCCTCCCAATACAGGGAGAGATTACGAGCAGTACTTC; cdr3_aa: CATSRDLFGPPNTGRDYEQYF
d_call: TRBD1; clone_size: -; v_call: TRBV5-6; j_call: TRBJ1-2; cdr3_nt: TGTGCCAGCAGCTTTATCGCCGGGACAGGGTTAAGTGGCTACACCTTC; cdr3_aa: CASSFIAGTGLSGYTF
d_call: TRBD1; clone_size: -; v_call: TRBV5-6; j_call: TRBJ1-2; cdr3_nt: TGTGCCAGCAGACGAAAAAGGACAGGAGATAACTATGGCTACACCTTC; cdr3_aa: CASRRKRTGDNYGYTF
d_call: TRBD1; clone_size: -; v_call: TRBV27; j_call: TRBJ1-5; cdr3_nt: TGTGCCAGCAGTCGTACAGGGGTGGATCAGCCCCAGCATTTT; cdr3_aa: CASSRTGVDQPQHF
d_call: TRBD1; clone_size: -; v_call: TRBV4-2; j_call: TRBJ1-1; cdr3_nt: TGTGCCAGCAGCCCACCTGGGACAGGGGTGGGGAGCACTGAAGCTTTCTTT; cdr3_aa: CASSPPGTGVGSTEAFF